This entry concerns a single TCR beta chain. Its antigen is not identified. Profiling relied on immunoSEQ multiplex PCR, and the TCRdb table lists in-frame clones only, not all of them. The sample records 150,000 to 200,000 clones, approximately 94% being singletons. This sample was taken from a study of T cell responses to AZD1222 COVID-19 vaccine. Trimming took off 2 bases at V and 3 bases at J, with 8 bases between the two ends. CDR3 length equals 13 residues. Germline lookup yields CDR1 MDHEN and CDR2 SYDVKM. General study results and limits: The breadth and depth of Spike-specific TCRs increased once two AZD1222 doses had been given. Clonal diversity was possibly underestimated, and the donors were mostly white British, with more females.

The input for sequencing was peripheral blood, taken 28 days after the second AZD1222 dose. The receptor was isolated from an adult who received the AZD1222 COVID-19 vaccine. The gene calls are TRBV28 and TRBJ2-7; D gene ambiguous. The DNA of the CDR3 is TGTGCCAGCAGTTTAGGACGGTACTACGAGCAGTACTTC. This codes for CASSLGRYYEQYF.